These 14 T cell receptor beta chains were sequenced from one sample in a study of blood T cells in healthy people across ages. Through a sample-barcoded 5' primer and a J-beta primer mix, a second PCR was run for about 6 to 11 cycles. Via MiXCR, TCRdb re-called the 5' RACE reads, giving one row per CDR3 protein. The sample contains about a million distinct CDR3 sequences, 35% to 45% of which appear only once. The specimen sequenced was blood. Every receptor here comes from a man in his late teens or twenties in good health.

The CDR3 DNA follows: TGTGCCAGCAGTAAATCGCACAGGGCACAAGAGACCCAGTACTTC. It translates to CASSKSHRAQETQYF. V gene TRBV6-5 combines with J gene TRBJ2-5, with D tentatively TRBD1 (6 bases). Germline V gene sequence: CDR1 MNHEY, CDR2 SVGAGI. This CDR3 is 15 amino acids long. V was cut by 5 bases and J by 2 bases, with 15 bases left in between.

This rearrangement joins TRBV21-1 to TRBJ2-7; no DNA check was done on the table's D call, TRBD2. TRBV21-1 corresponds to a pseudogene. CDR3 size: 14 residues. CDR3: CASSKGLAGDEQYF. CDR3 DNA sequence: TGTGCCAGCAGCAAAGGGCTAGCGGGAGACGAGCAGTACTTC.

This clonotype showed up just a few times. The genes are TRBV6-6 and TRBJ2-1; D is possibly TRBD1 (6 bases). Looked up from germline, CDR1 is MNHNY and CDR2 is SVGAGI (reference sequence). The V and J ends lost 5 bases and 9 bases respectively, with 14 bases between them. The CDR3 spans 13 residues. This chain's CDR3 is CASSPSTGGEQFF. The CDR3, as DNA: TGTGCCAGCAGTCCTTCGACAGGCGGTGAGCAGTTCTTC.

This clonotype was counted only a few times. The chain uses TRBV9 and TRBJ1-2, with a tentative D call TRBD1 (5 bases). Trimming stripped 2 bases from V and 4 bases from J, with 12 bases between. This CDR3 comprises 14 residues. Germline values: CDR1 SGDLS, CDR2 YYNGEE. CDR3 in amino acids: CASSVSGTSYGYTF. CDR3 in DNA: TGTGCCAGCAGCGTTAGTGGGACTAGCTATGGCTACACCTTC.

This clonotype has only a few counts. The chain links TRBV27 to TRBJ2-1; 8 bases line up with TRBD1. The CDR3 length is 14 residues. Per the germline V gene, CDR1 is MNHEY and CDR2 is SMNVEV (reference sequence). V lost 4 bases to trimming and J lost 5 bases; unmatched junction nucleotides: 4. CDR3 residues: CASSSDRGHNEQFF. CDR3 nucleotides: TGTGCCAGCAGTTCCGACAGGGGCCACAATGAGCAGTTCTTC.

The DNA for the CDR3 is TGTGCCAGCAGTCATAATAGACCAGGAAAAGAGACCCAGTACTTC. Encoded protein: CASSHNRPGKETQYF. The V call is TRBV27, the J call TRBJ2-5; D ambiguous. Germline CDR1 is MNHEY and CDR2 is SMNVEV (reference sequence). The V end was cut by 5 bases, the J end by 3 bases, with 16 bases between. The CDR3 extends over 15 amino acids.

The chain uses TRBV6-1 and TRBJ1-1, with unresolved D. The CDR3 runs 13 residues. Germline V gene sequence: CDR1 MNHNS, CDR2 SASEGT. V was pared by 3 bases and J by 0 bases, with 5 bases between. CDR3 in amino acids: CASSEVMNTEAFF. CDR3 in DNA: TGTGCCAGCAGTGAGGTTATGAACACTGAAGCTTTCTTT.

J is TRBJ2-3 and V is TRBV20-1; no clear D. In germline, CDR1 is DFQATT, CDR2 SNEGSKA (reference sequence). Trimming took 2 bases from V and 1 from J, leaving 7 bases between them. This CDR3 is 13 amino acids long. CDR3: CSARKDGTDTQYF. CDR3 DNA sequence: TGCAGTGCTAGAAAGGACGGCACAGATACGCAGTATTTT.

This clonotype was recorded a few times. The chain couples TRBV5-1 to TRBJ2-7, with D unresolved. The germline V and J ends were trimmed by 0 bases and 3 bases, with 10 bases remaining between them. The CDR3 has 14 residues. Germline V CDR1 and CDR2: SGHRS, YFSETQ. The CDR3 coding sequence is TGCGCCAGCAGCTTGGATACGGTAGGCTACGAGCAGTACTTC. This translates into CASSLDTVGYEQYF.

The table lists this clonotype with a count of one. V is TRBV6-1 and J is TRBJ2-1; maybe TRBD2 (7 bases). Matching the DNA end better, TRBJ2-7 makes the J call doubtful. This CDR3 has 15 residues. Germline CDR1 reads MNHNS; CDR2 reads SASEGT. CDR3 region: CASSEAGGPNNEQYF. The CDR3 DNA follows: TGTGCCAGCAGTGAAGCGGGGGGGCCTAACAATGAGCAGTACTTC.

This clonotype was counted only a few times. The rearrangement links TRBV9 to TRBJ1-4; D call uncertain. With 0 bases removed from V and 11 bases from J, the gap between germline ends came to 14 bases. In germline, CDR1 is SGDLS, CDR2 YYNGEE. The CDR3 loop spans 14 amino acids. DNA of the CDR3: TGTGCCAGCAGCGTAGAGGGCGTTACCTCTAAACTGTTTTTT. Translation gives CASSVEGVTSKLFF.

The V call is TRBV7-9, the J call TRBJ2-3; 8 bases line up with TRBD2. Per the germline V gene, CDR1 is SEHNR and CDR2 is FQNEAQ (reference sequence). After removal of 1 base from V and 0 bases from J, the junction contained 6 bases not matched to a gene. The CDR3 has 17 amino acids. CDR3 coding DNA: TGTGCCAGCAGCTTAGTTGGCGGGGGGATAAGCACAGATACGCAGTATTTT. Protein: CASSLVGGGISTDTQYF.

This clonotype appeared a few times. The rearrangement joins TRBV5-1 to TRBJ1-1, with D perhaps TRBD1 (5 bases). The CDR3 extends over 15 amino acids. V dropped 4 bases and J dropped 2 bases, with 15 bases sitting between them. CDR1 and CDR2 from the germline V gene are SGHRS and YFSETQ. CDR3: CASSLGQSGNTEAFF. The CDR3 nucleotides read TGCGCCAGCAGCCTGGGGCAGTCTGGAAACACTGAAGCTTTCTTT.

This clonotype showed up just a few times. The chain carries TRBV5-1 and TRBJ1-4; perhaps TRBD1 as D (5 bases). The CDR3 covers 17 residues. From germline, CDR1 is SGHRS and CDR2 YFSETQ. Trimming pared 4 bases from V and 0 bases from J, leaving 16 bases between. The CDR3 spells CASSPDWGPPTNEKLFF. CDR3 bases: TGCGCCAGCAGCCCGGATTGGGGACCTCCAACTAATGAAAAACTGTTTTTT.